The rows below give T cell receptor beta chains drawn from one sample of a study of blood T cells in healthy people across ages. Each CDR3 protein gets one entry after TCRdb re-called the 5' RACE reads with MiXCR. This sample yields 700,000 to 850,000 distinct CDR3 sequences, of which under 40% are seen a single time; approximately 12% belongs to the top ten. The material sequenced was blood. The receptors were gathered from a man aged 18-30 years in good health. The CDR3 runs from the conserved cysteine through the conserved F or W. A D gene is named only where the DNA matches it firmly. The size entry is marked missing in some rows and otherwise reads once, few, many or a size class.

V: TRBV12-3/TRBV12-4; D: -; J: TRBJ2-7; size: few; CDR3: CASSFGRDSYNEQYF; DNA: TGTGCCAGCAGTTTTGGCAGGGACTCCTACAATGAGCAGTACTTC
V: TRBV7-9; D: -; J: TRBJ1-4; size: few; CDR3: CASSLAGQRNEKLFF; DNA: TGTGCCAGCAGCTTAGCGGGTCAGAGGAATGAAAAACTGTTTTTT
V: TRBV6-6; D: TRBD1; J: TRBJ1-5; size: -; CDR3: CASSPTGTTLGPQHF; DNA: TGTGCCAGCAGCCCGACAGGGACCACGTTGGGGCCCCAGCATTTT
V: TRBV15; D: -; J: TRBJ1-1; size: -; CDR3: CATGGFPTGVDTEAFF; DNA: TGTGCCACCGGCGGATTCCCAACTGGGGTCGACACTGAAGCTTTCTTT
V: TRBV4-1; D: -; J: TRBJ2-4; size: -; CDR3: CASSQVGGRSAKNIQYF; DNA: TGCGCCAGCAGCCAAGTCGGGGGACGCTCAGCCAAAAACATTCAGTACTTC
V: TRBV7-2; D: -; J: TRBJ2-5; size: many; CDR3: CASSLDVWGTMEETQYF; DNA: TGTGCCAGCAGCTTGGATGTCTGGGGCACAATGGAAGAGACCCAGTACTTC
V: TRBV10-1; D: TRBD2; J: TRBJ2-3; size: few; CDR3: CASSAGTSSADTQYF; DNA: TGCGCCAGCAGTGCCGGGACTAGTTCAGCGGATACGCAGTATTTT
V: TRBV14; D: -; J: TRBJ2-5; size: -; CDR3: CASSRAGRGTQYF; DNA: TGTGCCAGCAGCAGGGCTGGCCGTGGGACCCAGTACTTC
V: TRBV12-3/TRBV12-4; D: -; J: TRBJ2-7; size: few; CDR3: CASSSGAGSSYEQYF; DNA: TGTGCCAGCAGCTCCGGGGCAGGGAGCTCCTACGAGCAGTACTTC
V: TRBV12-3/TRBV12-4; D: -; J: TRBJ2-3; size: -; CDR3: CASRVARGRDTQYF; DNA: TGTGCCAGCAGGGTAGCGAGAGGGCGGGATACGCAGTATTTT
V: TRBV4-1; D: -; J: TRBJ1-2; size: many; CDR3: CASSSEARSDYGYTF; DNA: TGCGCCAGCAGCTCCGAGGCCAGGTCAGATTATGGCTACACCTTC
V: TRBV12-3/TRBV12-4; D: -; J: TRBJ2-2; size: -; CDR3: CASSTYTGELFF; DNA: TGTGCCAGCAGTACATACACCGGGGAGCTGTTTTTT
V: TRBV2; D: TRBD2; J: TRBJ2-3; size: -; CDR3: CASSIAGGPYF; DNA: TGTGCCAGCAGCATAGCGGGGGGGCCGTATTTT
V: TRBV7-2; D: TRBD1; J: TRBJ2-1; size: -; CDR3: CASSLAGTDSYNEQFF; DNA: TGTGCCAGCAGCTTAGCCGGGACAGACTCCTACAATGAGCAGTTCTTC
V: TRBV5-1; D: -; J: TRBJ2-3; size: -; CDR3: CASSYVGDTDTQYF; DNA: TGCGCCAGCAGCTACGTGGGGGACACAGATACGCAGTATTTT
V: TRBV10-3; D: -; J: TRBJ1-1; size: few; CDR3: CAISETALDTEAFF; DNA: TGTGCCATCAGTGAGACAGCCCTCGACACTGAAGCTTTCTTT
V: TRBV7-2; D: -; J: TRBJ1-1; size: -; CDR3: CASSFSAGYLNTEAFF; DNA: TGTGCCAGCAGCTTTTCCGCAGGGTATTTGAACACTGAAGCTTTCTTT
V: TRBV6-5; D: -; J: TRBJ1-4; size: -; CDR3: CASSYPNGKVTNEKLFF; DNA: TGTGCCAGCAGTTACCCGAACGGGAAGGTGACTAATGAAAAACTGTTTTTT
V: TRBV10-3; D: TRBD1; J: TRBJ2-7; size: -; CDR3: CAISGATGPYNEQYF; DNA: TGTGCCATCAGTGGGGCGACAGGGCCTTACAATGAGCAGTACTTC
V: TRBV2; D: -; J: TRBJ2-2; size: -; CDR3: CASNGGNSGELFF; DNA: TGTGCCAGCAATGGTGGGAACTCTGGGGAGCTGTTTTTT
V: TRBV9; D: TRBD1; J: TRBJ2-7; size: many; CDR3: CASSSRDRASYEQYF; DNA: TGTGCCAGCAGCAGCCGGGACAGGGCTTCCTACGAGCAGTACTTC
V: TRBV29-1; D: -; J: TRBJ2-1; size: many; CDR3: CSVHLSNEQFF; DNA: TGCAGCGTCCACCTCAGTAATGAGCAGTTCTTC
V: TRBV6-6; D: TRBD1; J: TRBJ1-5; size: once; CDR3: CASSNGQAPSQEPQHF; DNA: TGTGCCAGCAGTAACGGACAGGCCCCTTCCCAAGAGCCCCAGCATTTT
V: TRBV18; D: -; J: TRBJ1-5; size: few; CDR3: CASSPPGASSQPQHF; DNA: TGTGCCAGCTCACCCCCGGGGGCGTCATCTCAGCCCCAGCATTTT
V: TRBV12-3/TRBV12-4; D: -; J: TRBJ1-3; size: -; CDR3: CASALGKGWGNTIYF; DNA: TGTGCCAGCGCGCTTGGGAAGGGCTGGGGAAACACCATATATTTT
V: TRBV27; D: TRBD1; J: TRBJ1-5; size: few; CDR3: CASSLPRQGWSNQPQHF; DNA: TGTGCCAGCAGTTTACCCCGACAGGGCTGGAGCAATCAGCCCCAGCATTTT
V: TRBV6-6; D: -; J: TRBJ2-7; size: -; CDR3: CASTDRSEAGYEQYF; DNA: TGTGCCAGCACCGATCGATCGGAGGCTGGGTACGAGCAGTACTTC
V: TRBV20-1; D: TRBD2; J: TRBJ2-1; size: many; CDR3: CSARDGKGEGNEQFF; DNA: TGCAGTGCTAGAGATGGGAAAGGGGAGGGCAATGAGCAGTTCTTC
V: TRBV5-1; D: -; J: TRBJ1-1; size: -; CDR3: CASSTGAPGTEAFF; DNA: TGCGCCAGCAGCACCGGCGCCCCGGGCACTGAAGCTTTCTTT
V: TRBV9; D: TRBD2; J: TRBJ2-7; size: few; CDR3: CASSGQRGPFNEQYF; DNA: TGTGCCAGCAGCGGGCAGCGGGGCCCTTTCAACGAGCAGTACTTC
V: TRBV5-1; D: TRBD1; J: TRBJ1-1; size: few; CDR3: CASSLVQGQANTEAFF; DNA: TGCGCCAGCAGCTTGGTTCAGGGACAGGCGAACACTGAAGCTTTCTTT
V: TRBV20-1; D: -; J: TRBJ1-6; size: -; CDR3: CSAPDSSNNSPLHF; DNA: TGCAGTGCTCCCGACAGCAGCAATAATTCACCCCTCCACTTT
V: TRBV12-3/TRBV12-4; D: -; J: TRBJ2-3; size: -; CDR3: CASSLLADAQYF; DNA: TGTGCCAGCAGTTTATTGGCAGATGCGCAGTATTTT
V: TRBV12-3/TRBV12-4; D: -; J: TRBJ2-3; size: -; CDR3: CASSRGTDMQYF; DNA: TGTGCCAGCAGCCGGGGCACAGATATGCAGTATTTT
V: TRBV29-1; D: -; J: TRBJ1-1; size: few; CDR3: CSVERLLLQNTEAFF; DNA: TGCAGCGTTGAAAGGTTATTATTACAGAACACTGAAGCTTTCTTT
V: TRBV7-2; D: -; J: TRBJ2-7; size: -; CDR3: CASSLGAQETYNEQYF; DNA: TGTGCCAGCAGCTTAGGTGCCCAGGAGACCTACAATGAGCAGTACTTC
V: TRBV7-2; D: -; J: TRBJ2-3; size: -; CDR3: CASSLHGSDTQYF; DNA: TGTGCCAGCAGCCTCCACGGGTCCGATACGCAGTATTTT
V: TRBV7-7; D: TRBD2; J: TRBJ2-1; size: many; CDR3: CASSLASGAQQFF; DNA: TGTGCCAGCAGCTTAGCTAGCGGGGCCCAACAGTTCTTC
V: TRBV7-2; D: -; J: TRBJ2-3; size: -; CDR3: CASSLEGGATDTQYF; DNA: TGTGCCAGCAGCTTAGAAGGGGGGGCAACAGATACGCAGTATTTT
V: TRBV12-3/TRBV12-4; D: -; J: TRBJ1-2; size: once; CDR3: CAKFGADYTF; DNA: TGTGCCAAGTTTGGGGCCGACTACACCTTC